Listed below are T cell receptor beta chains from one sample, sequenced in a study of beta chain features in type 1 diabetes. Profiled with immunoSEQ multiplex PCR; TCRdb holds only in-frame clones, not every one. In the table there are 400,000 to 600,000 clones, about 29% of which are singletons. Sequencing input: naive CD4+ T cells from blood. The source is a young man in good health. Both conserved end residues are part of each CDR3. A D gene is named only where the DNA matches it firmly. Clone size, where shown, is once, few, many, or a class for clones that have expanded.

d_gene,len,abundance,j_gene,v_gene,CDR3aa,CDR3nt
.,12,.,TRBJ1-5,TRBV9,CASSEGVQPQHF,TGTGCCAGCAGCGAAGGAGTGCAGCCCCAGCATTTT
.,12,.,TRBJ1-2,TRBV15,CATSQGNYGYTF,TGTGCCACCAGCCAGGGGAACTATGGCTACACCTTC
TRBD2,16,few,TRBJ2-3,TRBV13,CASSFGRLASTDTQYF,TGTGCCAGCAGCTTCGGTCGACTAGCGTCCACAGATACGCAGTATTTT
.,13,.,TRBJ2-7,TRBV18,CASSPSLDYEQYF,TGTGCCAGCTCACCAAGTCTCGATTACGAGCAGTACTTC
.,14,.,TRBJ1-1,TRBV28,CASISAGDHTEAFF,TGTGCCAGCATATCCGCGGGGGACCACACTGAAGCTTTCTTT
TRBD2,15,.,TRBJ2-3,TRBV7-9,CASSFGTSGFGTQYF,TGTGCCAGCAGCTTTGGGACTAGCGGATTCGGTACGCAGTATTTT
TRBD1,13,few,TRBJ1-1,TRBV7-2,CASSPTGGTEAFF,TGTGCCAGCAGCCCGACAGGGGGAACTGAAGCTTTCTTT
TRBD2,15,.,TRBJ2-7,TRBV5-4,CASSLDLAGSYEQYF,TGTGCCAGCAGCTTGGACCTAGCGGGCTCCTACGAGCAGTACTTC
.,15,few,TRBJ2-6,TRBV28,CASSSSVSGANVLTF,TGTGCCAGCAGTTCGTCGGTCTCTGGGGCCAACGTCCTGACTTTC
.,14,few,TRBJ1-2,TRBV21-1,CASSKPGQVDGYTF,TGTGCCAGCAGCAAACCAGGACAGGTCGATGGCTACACCTTC
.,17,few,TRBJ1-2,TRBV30,CAWSESRPDPNSYGYTF,TGTGCCTGGAGTGAATCCCGACCCGATCCCAATTCTTATGGCTACACCTTC
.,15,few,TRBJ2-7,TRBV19,CASSIGATQPDEQYF,TGTGCCAGTAGTATAGGCGCGACTCAGCCCGACGAGCAGTACTTC
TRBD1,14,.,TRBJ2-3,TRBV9,CASSRTGASDTQYF,TGTGCCAGCAGCCGGACAGGGGCATCTGATACGCAGTATTTT
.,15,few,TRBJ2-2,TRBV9,CASSAYRADTGELFF,TGTGCCAGCAGCGCTTACCGGGCAGACACCGGGGAGCTGTTTTTT
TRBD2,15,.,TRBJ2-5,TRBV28,CASRGTSGRGETQYF,TGTGCCAGCAGAGGGACTAGCGGGAGAGGGGAGACCCAGTACTTC
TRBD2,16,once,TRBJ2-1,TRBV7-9,CASSAPGLGLRYEQFF,TGTGCCAGCAGCGCACCCGGACTAGGACTGCGCTATGAGCAGTTCTTC
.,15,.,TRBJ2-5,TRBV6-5,CASSRGGTGRETQYF,TGTGCCAGCAGTCGCGGCGGGACCGGGAGAGAGACCCAGTACTTC
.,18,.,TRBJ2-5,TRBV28,CASSPTPQTVRVETTQYF,TGTGCCAGCAGTCCAACCCCCCAGACGGTCAGGGTAGAGACGACCCAGTACTTC
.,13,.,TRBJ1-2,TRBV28,CASRYQEPYGYTF,TGTGCCAGCAGGTATCAGGAACCCTATGGCTACACCTTC
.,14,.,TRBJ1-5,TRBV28,CASRGGPSNQPQHF,TGTGCCAGCCGAGGGGGGCCGAGCAATCAGCCCCAGCATTTT
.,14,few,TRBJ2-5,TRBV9,CASSVLEASETQYF,TGTGCCAGCAGCGTCCTCGAGGCTTCGGAGACCCAGTACTTC
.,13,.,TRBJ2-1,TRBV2,CASSERLPNEQFF,TGTGCCAGCAGTGAGAGGCTGCCAAATGAGCAGTTCTTC
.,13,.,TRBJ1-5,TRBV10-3,CATQGLGNQPQHF,TGTGCCACCCAGGGCCTAGGCAATCAGCCCCAGCATTTT
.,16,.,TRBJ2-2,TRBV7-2,CASSSSPGSGTGELFF,TGTGCCAGCAGCTCGAGTCCTGGGTCGGGCACCGGGGAGCTGTTTTTT
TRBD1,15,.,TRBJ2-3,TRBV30,CAWSAGTGFTDTQYF,TGTGCCTGGAGTGCGGGGACAGGTTTTACAGATACGCAGTATTTT
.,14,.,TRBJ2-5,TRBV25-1,CASSEARIQETQYF,TGTGCCAGCAGTGAAGCCCGGATCCAAGAGACCCAGTACTTC
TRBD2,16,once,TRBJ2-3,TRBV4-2,CASSPPGGREADTQYF,TGTGCCAGCAGCCCTCCGGGGGGGCGGGAGGCAGATACGCAGTATTTT
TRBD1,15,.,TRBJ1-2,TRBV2,CASKERDSLNYGYTF,TGTGCCAGCAAGGAGAGGGACAGTCTCAACTATGGCTACACCTTC
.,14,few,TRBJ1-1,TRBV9,CASSVAGVNTEAFF,TGTGCCAGCAGCGTAGCTGGGGTGAACACTGAAGCTTTCTTT
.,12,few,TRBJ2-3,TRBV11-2,CASSLAGDTQYF,TGTGCCAGCAGCTTAGCGGGGGATACGCAGTATTTT
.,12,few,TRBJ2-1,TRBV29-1,CSVFRDLSEQFF,TGCAGCGTTTTCCGGGACCTCAGTGAGCAGTTCTTC
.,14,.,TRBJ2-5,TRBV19,CASSMTWYQETQYF,TGTGCCAGTAGTATGACATGGTACCAAGAGACCCAGTACTTC
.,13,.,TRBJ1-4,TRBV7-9,CASSPLGREKLFF,TGTGCCAGCAGTCCCCTGGGGCGAGAAAAACTGTTTTTT
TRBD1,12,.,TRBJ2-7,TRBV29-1,CSVGQGSYEQYF,TGCAGCGTTGGACAGGGCTCCTACGAGCAGTACTTC
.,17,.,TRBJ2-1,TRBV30,CAWSPKGGAALYNEQFF,TGTGCCTGGAGCCCGAAAGGAGGGGCGGCCCTCTACAATGAGCAGTTCTTC
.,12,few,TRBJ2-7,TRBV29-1,CSVLSGSNEQYF,TGCAGCGTTCTGTCAGGGAGTAACGAGCAGTACTTC
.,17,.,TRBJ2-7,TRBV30,CAWSITRTSTGKYEQYF,TGTGCCTGGAGCATTACCCGGACGTCGACGGGAAAATACGAGCAGTACTTC
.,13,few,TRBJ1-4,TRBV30,CAWSGIKGGKLFF,TGTGCCTGGAGTGGGATCAAAGGGGGAAAACTGTTTTTT
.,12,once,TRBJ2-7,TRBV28,CASSYAFREQYF,TGTGCCAGCAGTTATGCTTTCCGCGAGCAGTACTTC
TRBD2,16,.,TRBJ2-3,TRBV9,CASSVGTSGSADTQYF,TGTGCCAGCAGCGTAGGGACTAGCGGGAGTGCAGATACGCAGTATTTT
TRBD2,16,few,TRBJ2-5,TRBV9,CASSSSGLAGLETQYF,TGTGCCAGCAGCTCCTCGGGACTAGCGGGACTAGAGACCCAGTACTTC
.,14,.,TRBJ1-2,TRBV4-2,CASSLEAGSHGYTF,TGTGCCAGCAGCCTTGAGGCAGGGTCGCACGGCTACACCTTC
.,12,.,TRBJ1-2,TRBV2,CASSEELYGYTF,TGTGCCAGCAGTGAGGAGTTATATGGCTACACCTTC
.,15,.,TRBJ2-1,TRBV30,CAWSVFAGIYNEQFF,TGTGCCTGGAGTGTATTTGCAGGAATCTACAATGAGCAGTTCTTC
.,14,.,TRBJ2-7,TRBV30,CAWSALQLLAEQYF,TGTGCCTGGAGTGCTCTACAGCTTTTGGCCGAGCAGTACTTC
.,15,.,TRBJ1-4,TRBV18,CASSPRQATNEKLFF,TGTGCCAGCTCACCACGACAGGCAACTAATGAAAAACTGTTTTTT
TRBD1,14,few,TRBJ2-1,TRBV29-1,CSVPLTGAYNEQFF,TGCAGCGTCCCCTTGACAGGGGCCTACAATGAGCAGTTCTTC
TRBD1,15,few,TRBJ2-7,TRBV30,CAWSADQGASYEQYF,TGTGCCTGGAGTGCTGATCAGGGGGCTTCCTACGAGCAGTACTTC
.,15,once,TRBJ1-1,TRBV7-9,CASSLQGTVNTEAFF,TGTGCCAGCAGCCTACAGGGAACTGTGAACACTGAAGCTTTCTTT
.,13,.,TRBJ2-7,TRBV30,CAWSVLRTYEQYF,TGTGCCTGGAGTGTACTCCGAACCTACGAGCAGTACTTC
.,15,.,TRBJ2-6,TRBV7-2,CASSYGLAGANVLTF,TGTGCCAGCAGCTACGGCCTCGCTGGGGCCAACGTCCTGACTTTC
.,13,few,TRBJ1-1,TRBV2,CASSEAMYTEAFF,TGTGCCAGCAGTGAAGCCATGTACACTGAAGCTTTCTTT
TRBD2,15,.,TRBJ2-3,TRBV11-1,CASSQRLAGTDTQYF,TGTGCCAGCAGCCAGCGGCTAGCGGGTACAGATACGCAGTATTTT